This T cell receptor beta chain comes out of a study of blood T cell repertoires in COVID-19. Study details: COVID-19 samples collected from the United States, Italy and Spain covered acute and convalescent phases. In each case, the material was cDNA or gDNA derived from T cells, B-cell-depleted T cells, or PBMCs.

Original processing methods: Nucleated cell number was recorded as an estimate derived from reference gene primer amplification. The table came from immunoSEQ multiplex PCR; TCRdb's copy has only in-frame clones and leaves some out. V, J and clone size reflect that table, while D and trimming were determined from the DNA. The sample consists of hundreds of thousands of clones, roughly 83% of them appearing once. In this sample, this clone turned up a few times. The CDR3 is 14 amino acids. Germline loops: CDR1 SGHRS, CDR2 YFSETQ. V was trimmed by 4 bases and J by 2 bases, leaving 12 bases between them.

Sample: peripheral blood. The receptor's source is a man older than 75 with acute or convalescent COVID-19. The chain has TRBV5-1 and TRBJ1-1; perhaps TRBD1 as D (5 bases). The CDR3 nucleotides read TGCGCCAGCAGCAAATTGGGGGGAAACACTGAAGCTTTCTTT. Its translation is CASSKLGGNTEAFF.